This TCR beta chain was sequenced in a study of cytomegalovirus exposure and HLA in healthy donors. PCR was performed using 60 Vbeta and 13 Jbeta primers. Data came from immunoSEQ multiplex PCR; TCRdb stores just in-frame clones and leaves some out. Of more than 95,000 clones listed, over 70% are singletons. Sequenced: PBMCs. This clonotype was obtained from a male donor in good health and CMV-seronegative.

CDR3 nucleotide sequence: TGCGCCAGCAGCATCAGGGGGCCAAATGAGCAGTTCTTC. It encodes CASSIRGPNEQFF. The chain employs TRBV5-1 and TRBJ2-1; 8 positions match TRBD1. The trim removed 4 bases at V and 7 bases at J, leaving 4 bases unmatched. Germline CDR1 is SGHRS and CDR2 is YFSETQ. This CDR3 is 13 amino acids long.